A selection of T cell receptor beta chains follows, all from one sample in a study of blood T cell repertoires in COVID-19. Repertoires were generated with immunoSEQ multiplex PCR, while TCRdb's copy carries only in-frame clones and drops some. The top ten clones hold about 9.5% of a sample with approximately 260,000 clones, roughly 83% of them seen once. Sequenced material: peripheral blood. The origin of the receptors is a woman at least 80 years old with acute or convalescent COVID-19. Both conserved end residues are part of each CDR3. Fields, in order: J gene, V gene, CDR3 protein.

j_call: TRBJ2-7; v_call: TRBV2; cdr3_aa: CASKESYEQYF
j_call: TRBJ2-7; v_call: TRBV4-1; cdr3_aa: CASSRSIRDSFYEQYF
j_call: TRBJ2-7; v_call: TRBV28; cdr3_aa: CASLTGRYEQYF
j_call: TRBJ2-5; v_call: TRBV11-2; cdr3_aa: CASSFGGGGARETQYF
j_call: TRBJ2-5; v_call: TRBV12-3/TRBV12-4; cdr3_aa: CASSPNQETQYF
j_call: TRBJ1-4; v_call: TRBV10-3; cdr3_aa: CAISETGGGEKLFF
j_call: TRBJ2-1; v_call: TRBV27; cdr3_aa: CASSLWGGGATYNEQFF
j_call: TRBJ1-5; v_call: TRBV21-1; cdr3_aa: CASLRGQPQHF
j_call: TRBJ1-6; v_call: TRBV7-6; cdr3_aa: CASSLDRGGNSPLHF
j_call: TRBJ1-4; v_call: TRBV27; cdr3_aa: CASSLDRPATNEKLFF
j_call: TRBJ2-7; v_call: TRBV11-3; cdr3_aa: CASRRTRDRAYEQYF
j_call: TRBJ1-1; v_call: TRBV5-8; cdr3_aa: CASSSRMAGERPEAFF
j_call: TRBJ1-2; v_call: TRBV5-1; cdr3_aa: CASSFSRGWDYGYTF
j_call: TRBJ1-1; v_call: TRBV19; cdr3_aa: CASSTNINTEAFF
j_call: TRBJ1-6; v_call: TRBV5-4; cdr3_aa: CASSAGTSYNSPLHF
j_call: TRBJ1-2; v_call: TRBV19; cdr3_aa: CASSPGGFNTYGYTF
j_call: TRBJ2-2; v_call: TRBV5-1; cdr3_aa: CASSLGGTASGELFF
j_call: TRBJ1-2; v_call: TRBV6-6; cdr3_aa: CASSYSAGDNYGYTF
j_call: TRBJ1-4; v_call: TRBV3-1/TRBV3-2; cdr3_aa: CASSQDLDRVNEKLFF
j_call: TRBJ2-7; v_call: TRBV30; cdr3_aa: CAWKGGNIKQYF
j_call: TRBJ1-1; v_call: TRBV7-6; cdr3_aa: CASSLAPGTEAFF
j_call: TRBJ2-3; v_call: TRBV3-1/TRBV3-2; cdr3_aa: CASTLGGAGRIDTQYF
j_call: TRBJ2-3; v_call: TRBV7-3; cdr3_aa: CASSFSGGRDTQYF
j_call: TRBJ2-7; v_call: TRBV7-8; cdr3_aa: CASSLTGGSYEQYF
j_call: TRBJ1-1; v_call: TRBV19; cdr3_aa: CASSTPFGRGLNTEAFF
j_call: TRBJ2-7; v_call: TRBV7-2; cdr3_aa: CASSPQQGAYEQYF
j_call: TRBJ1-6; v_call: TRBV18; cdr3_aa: CASSPGRESPLHF
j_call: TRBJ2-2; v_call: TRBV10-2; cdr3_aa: CASSARRRGVGGELFF
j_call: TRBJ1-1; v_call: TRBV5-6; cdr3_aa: CASSFGGAEAFF
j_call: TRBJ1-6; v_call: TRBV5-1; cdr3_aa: CASSYGEGSPLHF
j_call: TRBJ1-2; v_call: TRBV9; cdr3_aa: CASSPLGQADYGYTF
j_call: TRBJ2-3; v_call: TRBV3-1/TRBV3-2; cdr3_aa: CASSQRGSDDTQYF
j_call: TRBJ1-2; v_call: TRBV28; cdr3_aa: CASSSPRTGTNYGYTF
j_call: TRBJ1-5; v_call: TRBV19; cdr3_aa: CASSQGRAVSNQPQHF
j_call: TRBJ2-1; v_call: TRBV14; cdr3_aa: CASSYLAGSSYNEQFF
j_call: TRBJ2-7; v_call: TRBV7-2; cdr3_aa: CASRRDTMWGFDEQYF
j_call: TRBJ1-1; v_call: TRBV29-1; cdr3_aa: CSVEDRRVGNTEAFF
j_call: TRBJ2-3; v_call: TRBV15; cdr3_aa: CATSRTPRAVVDTQYF
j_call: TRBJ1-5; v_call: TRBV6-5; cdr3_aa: CASSLDRNSNQPQHF